A single sample gave rise to the 20 T cell receptor beta chains below, sequenced in a study of persistence of HIV-infected CD4 T cells. The immunoSEQ assay was version 4, run in survey mode. TCRdb's copy holds only in-frame clones and misses some; the assay was immunoSEQ multiplex PCR. The top ten clones hold roughly 1.8% of a sample with around 24,000 clones, over 65% of them seen once. The stimulus was an HIV-1 Gag 15-mer peptide pool, roughly 1 ug/peptide/mL. Sorting of responding CD4+ T cells relied on upregulated CD40 ligand together with CD69. These TCRs' antigens remain unknown. The material was CD4+ T cells sorted from PBMCs after approximately 20-hour stimulation, obtained from a patient who received antiretroviral therapy. All receptors come from an adult man with HIV who was CMV-seropositive.

The V call is TRBV7-2, the J call TRBJ1-4, with 8 bases fitting TRBD1. CDR3 length equals 16 residues. V lost 3 bases to trimming and J lost 0 bases; unmatched junction nucleotides: 3. Germline assignment: CDR1 SGHTA and CDR2 FQGNSA. The CDR3, as DNA: TGTGCCAGCAGCTTCCAGGGGGCGGCAACTAATGAAAAACTGTTTTTT. Protein sequence: CASSFQGAATNEKLFF.

This clone has only a few counts. The J gene is TRBJ2-2, the V gene TRBV2; 7 nucleotides align to TRBD1. The CDR3 loop spans 14 amino acids. Trimming cost V 7 bases and J 3 bases; bases outside gene matches: 5. CDR1 and CDR2 (germline): SNHLY, FYNNEI. This CDR3 reads CASTKDRYTGELFF. The CDR3 DNA follows: TGTGCCAGCACGAAGGACAGGTACACCGGGGAGCTGTTTTTT.

The chain is built from TRBV7-3 and TRBJ2-7; the match to TRBD1 covers 7 bases. Germline V gene data show CDR1 as SGHTA and CDR2 as FQGTGA. Trimming at V came to 0 bases and at J to 3 bases, leaving 2 bases not matched to a gene. The CDR3 totals 14 residues. The CDR3 DNA sequence: TGTGCCAGCAGCTTAACGACAGGGAACTACGAGCAGTACTTC. Residues: CASSLTTGNYEQYF.

This clone occurred a few times. The J gene is TRBJ2-3, the V gene TRBV7-9; 7 bases are a match to TRBD1. Trimming cost V 5 bases and J 0 bases; bases outside gene matches: 5. Germline CDR1 and CDR2: SEHNR and FQNEAQ (reference sequence). This CDR3 has 15 amino acids. The CDR3 is CASSPLQGSTDTQYF. The CDR3 DNA follows: TGTGCCAGCAGCCCACTACAGGGGAGCACAGATACGCAGTATTTT.

The rearrangement uses TRBV11-2 and TRBJ2-2; 9 bases fit TRBD1. The CDR3 contains 15 residues. The ends lost 5 bases at V and 7 bases at J; junction bases unmatched: 8. The germline gives CDR1 SGHAT, CDR2 FQNNGV. The CDR3 protein is CASSPDRGMSGELFF. In nucleotides, the CDR3 is TGTGCCAGCAGCCCAGACAGGGGGATGAGCGGGGAGCTGTTTTTT.

The chain carries TRBV30 and TRBJ1-3; D unresolved. The germline CDR1 and CDR2 sequences are GTSNPN and SVGIG (reference sequence). V was pared by 0 bases and J by 4 bases, with 1 base between. This CDR3 is built from 11 residues. The CDR3 DNA follows: TGTGCCTGGAGTGTAGGAAACACCATATATTTT. Its translation: CAWSVGNTIYF.

The chain joins TRBV9 to TRBJ1-6, with D tentatively TRBD1 (5 bases). The CDR3 contains 12 residues. The V gene lost 9 bases and the J gene lost 9 bases, with 13 bases spanning the gap. CDR1 and CDR2 (germline): SGDLS, YYNGEE. CDR3: CATGNRTSPLHF. For the CDR3, the DNA is TGTGCCACCGGAAACAGGACTTCACCCCTCCACTTT.

This clone was recorded a few times. The chain employs TRBV27 and TRBJ1-1, with 8 bases that match TRBD1. From germline, CDR1 is MNHEY and CDR2 SMNVEV (reference sequence). The CDR3 loop spans 15 amino acids. V lost 2 bases to trimming and J lost 5 bases; unmatched junction nucleotides: 7. The CDR3 nucleotides read TGTGCCAGCAGTTTACAGGGGGCTAGGATAACTGAAGCTTTCTTT. Its translation: CASSLQGARITEAFF.

The chain joins TRBV7-7 to TRBJ2-3; D is possibly TRBD1 (6 bases). This CDR3 contains 13 residues. Germline CDR1 SSHAT, CDR2 FNYEAQ (reference sequence). Trimming took off 3 bases at V and 4 bases at J, with 8 bases between the two ends. The CDR3 here is CASSLGASDTQYF. The CDR3 DNA reads TGTGCCAGCAGCTTGGGGGCGTCAGATACGCAGTATTTT.

The CDR3 DNA sequence: TGTGCCAGCAGCTCCACAGGGTTCTACGAGCAGTACTTC. Its protein product is CASSSTGFYEQYF. The chain joins TRBV7-2 to TRBJ2-7, with a tentative D call TRBD1 (6 bases). CDR1 and CDR2 (germline): SGHTA, FQGNSA. V was trimmed by 4 bases and J by 3 bases, leaving 10 bases between them. The CDR3 loop spans 13 amino acids.

The J gene is TRBJ1-5, the V gene TRBV7-2; the match to TRBD1 covers 7 bases. This CDR3 is built from 16 residues. Germline V lookup: CDR1 SGHTA, CDR2 FQGNSA. V shed 5 bases, J shed 3 bases, and the junction held 10 bases outside the gene matches. For the CDR3, the DNA is TGTGCCAGCAGCCTAACAGGGGCGTTTTACAATCAGCCCCAGCATTTT. It codes for CASSLTGAFYNQPQHF.

The gene calls are TRBV27 and TRBJ2-3, with 14 bases aligning to TRBD2. CDR1 and CDR2 (germline): MNHEY, SMNVEV (reference sequence). V trimming: 1 base; J trimming: 3 bases; junction bases outside the gene matches: 12. This CDR3 has 20 residues. The CDR3 DNA sequence: TGTGCCAGCAGTTTATTCCCTCCTAGACTAGCGGGGGGGCGGACAGATACGCAGTATTTT. Translated: CASSLFPPRLAGGRTDTQYF.

The V gene is TRBV5-6, the J gene TRBJ2-7; D call uncertain. CDR1 and CDR2 (germline): SGHDT, YYEEEE. This CDR3 comprises 14 residues. Trimming removed 0 bases from V and 1 base from J, with 8 bases in between. CDR3 residues: CASSLALGSYEQYF. The CDR3 coding sequence is TGTGCCAGCAGCTTGGCTTTGGGGTCCTACGAGCAGTACTTC.

The gene calls are TRBV10-3 and TRBJ2-2, with 9 bases aligning to TRBD1. The CDR3 totals 14 residues. With 5 bases clipped from V and 7 bases from J, the junction kept 5 bases outside the gene matches. Germline CDR1 ENHRY, CDR2 SYGVKD. The CDR3 loop is CAISRTGEIGELFF. As DNA, the CDR3 is TGTGCCATCAGTCGGACAGGGGAAATCGGGGAGCTGTTTTTT.

V and J are TRBV29-1 and TRBJ1-2; the match to TRBD1 covers 7 bases. The CDR3 length is 12 residues. Germline loops: CDR1 SQVTM, CDR2 ANQGSEA. The V segment lost 7 bases and the J segment 3 bases; nucleotides outside the gene matches: 5. CDR3: CSERTGDYGYTF. CDR3 coding DNA: TGCAGCGAACGAACAGGGGACTATGGCTACACCTTC.

The chain combines TRBV11-2 with TRBJ2-7; 8 bases align to TRBD1. CDR1 and CDR2 from the germline V gene are SGHAT and FQNNGV. The junction had 10 bases not matched to a gene; V was cut back by 6 bases and J by 3 bases. The CDR3 has 15 residues. The CDR3 nucleotides are TGTGCCAGCAGTCCAACACCAGGGGGCGACTACGAGCAGTACTTC. Its protein is CASSPTPGGDYEQYF.

This clone was seen a single time. The V gene is TRBV18, the J gene TRBJ2-2; D tentatively fits TRBD1 or TRBD2 (5 bases each). The CDR3 has 16 residues. Germline V gene lookup returns CDR1 KGHSH and CDR2 LQKENI. Trimming left V 6 bases short and J 1 base short, with 15 bases between. The CDR3 loop is CASSLSGALNTGELFF. DNA of the CDR3: TGTGCCAGCTCCCTATCCGGGGCCCTGAACACCGGGGAGCTGTTTTTT.

The V call is TRBV6-5, the J call TRBJ1-1; TRBD1 might be the D (6 bases). Germline CDR1 is MNHEY and CDR2 is SVGAGI. The CDR3 sequence is 14 residues long. V lost 8 bases to trimming and J lost 1 base, with 14 bases between them. The CDR3 DNA is TGTGCCAGCCGTCCGTCGGGGGCGAACACTGAAGCTTTCTTT. Encoded protein: CASRPSGANTEAFF.

This clone was found a few times. J is TRBJ1-2 and V is TRBV6-6; no clear D gene. Germline V gives CDR1 MNHNY, CDR2 SVGAGI (reference sequence). This CDR3 has 16 amino acids. V shed 7 bases and J shed 5 bases, with 23 bases lying between them. CDR3 DNA: TGTGCCAGCATGAGGGCCGGACGCAGGAGGACTTATGGCTACACCTTC. It encodes CASMRAGRRRTYGYTF.

The V and J genes are TRBV28 and TRBJ1-1; no firm D call. Germline CDR1 is MDHEN and CDR2 is SYDVKM. There are 13 residues in the CDR3. V was cut by 6 bases and J by 4 bases, with 12 bases left in between. CDR3 protein: CASSYQVGTEAFF. The CDR3 DNA sequence: TGTGCCAGCAGCTATCAGGTTGGCACTGAAGCTTTCTTT. The entire variable domain, with the rest obtained from reference TRBV28 and TRBJ1-1, is as follows: DVKVTQSSRYLVKRTGEKVFLECVQDMDHENMFWYRQDPGLGLRLIYFSYDVKMKEKGDIPEGYSVSREKKERFSLILESASTNQTSMYLCASSYQVGTEAFFGQGTRLTVV.